This T cell receptor (beta chain) appears in the sequencing data of a study of blood T cell repertoires in COVID-19. Assay used: immunoSEQ multiplex PCR; TCRdb lists only in-frame clones, some missing. The data contain about 220,000 clones, about 91% of them singletons. The length of the CDR3 is 15 residues. The V end lost 4 bases, the J end lost 0 bases, and 10 bases lay between the germline ends. Per germline, CDR1 SGHTA and CDR2 FQGNSA. This TCR was recovered from a woman in her thirties or forties with acute COVID-19. J is TRBJ1-3 and V is TRBV7-2, with D possibly TRBD1 on 6 matching bases. The sample consisted of PBMCs or T cells enriched from blood (not recorded which). For the CDR3, the DNA is TGTGCCAGCAGCTCGGACAGCACCTCTGGAAACACCATATATTTT. Protein sequence: CASSSDSTSGNTIYF.